This T cell receptor beta chain appears in the sequencing data of a study of T-cell memory formation after mild COVID-19. Study results and limitations: Contracting clones, day 15 to 85, had balanced CD4/CD8, and later expanders favored CD4+. Memory sampled before infection contained some responding clones, suggesting cross-reactive memory joined.

5'RACE with constant-segment primers built TCRalpha and TCRbeta cDNA libraries with UMIs. Each CDR3 protein gets one entry after TCRdb re-called the 5' RACE reads with MiXCR. Among over 300,000 distinct CDR3 sequences listed, under 25% were seen once. For this clonotype: Antigen: not known.

The CDR3 has 14 residues. Germline lookup yields CDR1 MNHEY and CDR2 SVGAGI. J was trimmed by 0 bases and V by 7 bases; bases with no gene match: 6. Sample: PBMCs or a T cell subset sorted from them (not recorded which). The rearrangement links TRBV6-5 to TRBJ2-7, with 7 bases aligning to TRBD2. This TCR came from a man aged 18 to 30 who had mild COVID-19 (a few samples of this study predate the infection). Cell type and time point are not known. The CDR3 loop reads CASTSGDSSYEQYF. CDR3 nucleotides: TGTGCCAGCACTAGCGGCGATAGCTCCTACGAGCAGTACTTC.